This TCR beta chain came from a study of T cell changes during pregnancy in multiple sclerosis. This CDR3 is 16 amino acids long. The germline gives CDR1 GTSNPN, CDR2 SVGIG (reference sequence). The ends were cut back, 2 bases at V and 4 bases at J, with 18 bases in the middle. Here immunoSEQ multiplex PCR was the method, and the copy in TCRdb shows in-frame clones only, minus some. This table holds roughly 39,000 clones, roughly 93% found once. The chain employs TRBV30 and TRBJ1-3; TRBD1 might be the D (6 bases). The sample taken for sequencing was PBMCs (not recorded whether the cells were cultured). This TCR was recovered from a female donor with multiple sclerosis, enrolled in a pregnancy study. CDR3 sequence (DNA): TGTGCCTGGAGTAGAGGGGGGGAGGGGATCGGAAACACCATATATTTT. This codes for CAWSRGGEGIGNTIYF.